A selection of T cell receptor beta chains follows, all from one sample in a study of OX40 agonist ivuxolimab in advanced cancers. The assay was immunoSEQ multiplex PCR, and TCRdb's table has in-frame clones only and misses some. Counted here are some 90,000 clones, around 87% occurring once; the ten biggest clones make up just over 0.3%. Source: CD4+ or CD8+ T cells sorted from blood, taken in a trial of the OX40 agonist ivuxolimab. These receptors were obtained from an adult with an advanced solid tumor such as melanoma, head and neck, liver or kidney cancer. Both conserved end residues are part of each CDR3. The D gene is left open where the match is weak. Size is stated for part of the rows, as once, few or many counts, or as a class when the clone is expanded.

J: TRBJ2-3; V: TRBV19; size: once; D: TRBD1; DNA: TGTGCCAGTAGTAGACAGGGGGATACGCAGTATTTT; CDR3: CASSRQGDTQYF
J: TRBJ1-4; V: TRBV5-8; size: NA; D: TRBD1; DNA: TGTGCCAGCAGTTTACAGGGGTTTAATGAAAAACTGTTTTTT; CDR3: CASSLQGFNEKLFF
J: TRBJ1-2; V: TRBV19; size: NA; D: NA; DNA: TGTGCCAGTAGTAGGCAGGGTTCTTCATATGGCTACACCTTC; CDR3: CASSRQGSSYGYTF
J: TRBJ2-2; V: TRBV4-2; size: NA; D: TRBD2; DNA: TGTGCCAGCAGCCAAGGGCCCCGGGGGGCGAACACCGGGGAGCTGTTTTTT; CDR3: CASSQGPRGANTGELFF
J: TRBJ2-1; V: TRBV5-6; size: NA; D: TRBD2; DNA: TGTGCCAGCAGCTCGACCGGGACTAGGGAGGGCAATGAGCAGTTCTTC; CDR3: CASSSTGTREGNEQFF
J: TRBJ1-2; V: TRBV6-1; size: NA; D: NA; DNA: TGTGCCAGCAGCTTAGAAGAGACAGTTCCTTATGGCTACACCTTC; CDR3: CASSLEETVPYGYTF
J: TRBJ2-2; V: TRBV4-3; size: NA; D: NA; DNA: TGCGCCAGCAGCCAAGATAGGCGTACCGGGGAGCTGTTTTTT; CDR3: CASSQDRRTGELFF
J: TRBJ2-7; V: TRBV6-6; size: few; D: TRBD1; DNA: TGTGCCGGACAGGGATGGAAAGGCGAGCAGTACTTC; CDR3: CAGQGWKGEQYF
J: TRBJ2-3; V: TRBV10-3; size: NA; D: NA; DNA: TGTGCCATCAGTGAGTCAGTAGATACGCAGTATTTT; CDR3: CAISESVDTQYF
J: TRBJ1-4; V: TRBV4-2; size: few; D: NA; DNA: TGTGCCAGCAGCCAGGGCAAAGGACGCGAAAAACTGTTTTTT; CDR3: CASSQGKGREKLFF
J: TRBJ1-1; V: TRBV19; size: NA; D: NA; DNA: TGTGCCAGTAGTACAGAGACAGATAATAGTGAAGCTTTCTTT; CDR3: CASSTETDNSEAFF
J: TRBJ2-4; V: TRBV19; size: NA; D: NA; DNA: TGTGCCAGTAGCAATGGGGGCCCGGGGGATCCAAACCCTTCCAAAAACATTCAGTACTTC; CDR3: CASSNGGPGDPNPSKNIQYF
J: TRBJ2-3; V: TRBV28; size: NA; D: TRBD2; DNA: TGTGCCAGCAGTCCGACGGGGGGTTCGGGAGATACGCAGTATTTT; CDR3: CASSPTGGSGDTQYF
J: TRBJ1-1; V: TRBV5-6; size: NA; D: NA; DNA: TGTGCCAGCAGCGCCGGTTACAGTCCCCTCAGCACTGAAGCTTTCTTT; CDR3: CASSAGYSPLSTEAFF
J: TRBJ2-6; V: TRBV4-3; size: NA; D: NA; DNA: TGCGCCAGCAGCCGGGCTCACCGGGACACCAACTCTGGGGCCAACGTCCTGACTTTC; CDR3: CASSRAHRDTNSGANVLTF
J: TRBJ2-1; V: TRBV7-2; size: NA; D: NA; DNA: TGTGCCAGCAGCTTAGATAGAGTAGCCGAGCAGTTCTTC; CDR3: CASSLDRVAEQFF
J: TRBJ2-5; V: TRBV5-1; size: NA; D: TRBD2; DNA: TGCGCCAGCAGCTCCGCGACTAGCGGGGGGAAAGAGACCCAGTACTTC; CDR3: CASSSATSGGKETQYF
J: TRBJ2-7; V: TRBV5-4; size: few; D: NA; DNA: TGTGCCAGCAGCTTGGCAGTCCAGACCTACGAGCAGTACTTC; CDR3: CASSLAVQTYEQYF
J: TRBJ2-3; V: TRBV6-1; size: once; D: NA; DNA: TGTGCCAGCAGTGCCCCGGGTGAAACGCAGTATTTT; CDR3: CASSAPGETQYF
J: TRBJ2-2; V: TRBV7-2; size: NA; D: TRBD2; DNA: TGTGCCAGCAGCTTCTTGGGACTAGAGGGTATGGGGGAGCTGTTTTTT; CDR3: CASSFLGLEGMGELFF
J: TRBJ2-3; V: TRBV7-9; size: NA; D: TRBD2; DNA: TGTGCCAGCAGCTTAGCGCTAGCGGGGGTCACAGATACGCAGTATTTT; CDR3: CASSLALAGVTDTQYF
J: TRBJ2-3; V: TRBV11-2; size: once; D: NA; DNA: TGTGCCAGCAGCTTAGGAGTTGCGCCAGGCCCTACAGATACGCAGTATTTT; CDR3: CASSLGVAPGPTDTQYF
J: TRBJ2-5; V: TRBV4-3; size: NA; D: NA; DNA: TGCGCCAGCAGTCGCGAACTAGGGTCGGGGACCCAGTACTTC; CDR3: CASSRELGSGTQYF
J: TRBJ2-2; V: TRBV7-9; size: NA; D: TRBD2; DNA: TGTGCCAGCAGCTTTTCGCGGGGGGGCCTCTCGAACACCGGGGAGCTGTTTTTT; CDR3: CASSFSRGGLSNTGELFF
J: TRBJ1-3; V: TRBV5-5; size: NA; D: TRBD1; DNA: TGTGCCAGCAGCTTGTTTGGTACACAGGGGAACACCATATATTTT; CDR3: CASSLFGTQGNTIYF
J: TRBJ2-7; V: TRBV7-9; size: NA; D: NA; DNA: TGTGCCAGCGAGGGGTTTAGCTACGAGCAGTACTTC; CDR3: CASEGFSYEQYF
J: TRBJ2-7; V: TRBV27; size: NA; D: NA; DNA: TGTGCCAGCAGTCGCTTAGGTCAGAACTACGAGCAGTACTTC; CDR3: CASSRLGQNYEQYF
J: TRBJ2-7; V: TRBV6-1; size: NA; D: NA; DNA: TGTGCCAGTAATCCTCTCGAATCAGGGAAGAGGCAGTACTTC; CDR3: CASNPLESGKRQYF
J: TRBJ2-5; V: TRBV19; size: NA; D: NA; DNA: TGTGCCAGTAGTTTGCTCCGGGGGCCAGAGACCCAGTACTTC; CDR3: CASSLLRGPETQYF
J: TRBJ2-1; V: TRBV5-1; size: NA; D: NA; DNA: TGCGCCAGCAGCCGTGACAGCTATGAGCAGTTCTTC; CDR3: CASSRDSYEQFF
J: TRBJ2-1; V: TRBV19; size: NA; D: TRBD1; DNA: TGTGCCAGTAGTATCACAGGGGGAATTAGTAATGAGCAGTTCTTC; CDR3: CASSITGGISNEQFF
J: TRBJ2-2; V: TRBV5-1; size: NA; D: NA; DNA: TGCGCCAGCAGCCCGAGGGACGCCCGCGGCAACACCGGGGAGCTGTTTTTT; CDR3: CASSPRDARGNTGELFF
J: TRBJ1-5; V: TRBV2; size: NA; D: NA; DNA: TGTGCCAGCAGTGATTTCAGGGGCAATCAGCCCCAGCATTTT; CDR3: CASSDFRGNQPQHF
J: TRBJ1-2; V: TRBV7-2; size: NA; D: NA; DNA: TGTGCCAGCAGCTTAGCTCTCTATGGCTACACCTTC; CDR3: CASSLALYGYTF
J: TRBJ2-7; V: TRBV7-9; size: NA; D: NA; DNA: TGTGCCAGCAGCTTAGGTCCGGGATCCTACGAGCAGTACTTC; CDR3: CASSLGPGSYEQYF
J: TRBJ2-6; V: TRBV6-1; size: NA; D: NA; DNA: TGTGCCAGCGCGGTGGGGCCTGGGGCCAACGTCCTGACTTTC; CDR3: CASAVGPGANVLTF
J: TRBJ1-3; V: TRBV13; size: once; D: NA; DNA: TGTGCCAGCAGCGTATGGGGAACAGGCCTAAACTCTGGAAACACCATATATTTT; CDR3: CASSVWGTGLNSGNTIYF
J: TRBJ1-2; V: TRBV5-1; size: NA; D: NA; DNA: TGCGCCAGCAGCTTATCAACAGGGCTTGGGGGTGGCTACACCTTC; CDR3: CASSLSTGLGGGYTF
J: TRBJ2-7; V: TRBV19; size: NA; D: TRBD1; DNA: TGTGCCAGTAGTATTTGGACAGGGGGCATCAACGAGCAGTACTTC; CDR3: CASSIWTGGINEQYF
J: TRBJ2-7; V: TRBV7-2; size: NA; D: TRBD2; DNA: TGTGCCAGCAAGGAGCACGGGGGGTCCTACGAGCAGTACTTC; CDR3: CASKEHGGSYEQYF
J: TRBJ1-4; V: TRBV11-2; size: NA; D: NA; DNA: TGTGCCAGCAGCTTAGATCGTCCCCAGACGAATGAAAAACTGTTTTTT; CDR3: CASSLDRPQTNEKLFF
J: TRBJ2-5; V: TRBV5-1; size: once; D: TRBD2; DNA: TGCGCCAGCAGCTTTGGGGGGGGCCAAGAGACCCAGTACTTC; CDR3: CASSFGGGQETQYF
J: TRBJ2-1; V: TRBV11-1; size: NA; D: NA; DNA: TGTGCCAGCAGCATGGGCAGGAGGAGCTCCTACAATGAGCAGTTCTTC; CDR3: CASSMGRRSSYNEQFF
J: TRBJ1-4; V: TRBV15; size: NA; D: NA; DNA: TGTGCCACCAGCAGACACCAAGGGACCGGCGAAAAACTGTTTTTT; CDR3: CATSRHQGTGEKLFF